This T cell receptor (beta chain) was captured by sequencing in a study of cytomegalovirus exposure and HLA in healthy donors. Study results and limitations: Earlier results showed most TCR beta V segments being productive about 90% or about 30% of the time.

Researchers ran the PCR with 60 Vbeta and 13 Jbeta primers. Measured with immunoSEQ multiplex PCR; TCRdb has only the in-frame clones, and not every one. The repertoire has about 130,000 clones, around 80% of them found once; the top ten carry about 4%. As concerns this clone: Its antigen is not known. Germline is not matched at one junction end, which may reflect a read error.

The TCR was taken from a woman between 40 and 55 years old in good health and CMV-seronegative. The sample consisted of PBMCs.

CDR3 nucleotides: TGTGCCATAAGTGGGAGGCTTTCTGGGGCCAACGTCCTGACTTTC. As protein: CAISGRLSGANVLTF. J is TRBJ2-6 and V is TRBV10-3; D is possibly TRBD2 (6 bases). This CDR3 region has 15 residues. CDR1 and CDR2 from the germline V gene are ENHRY and SYGVKD.